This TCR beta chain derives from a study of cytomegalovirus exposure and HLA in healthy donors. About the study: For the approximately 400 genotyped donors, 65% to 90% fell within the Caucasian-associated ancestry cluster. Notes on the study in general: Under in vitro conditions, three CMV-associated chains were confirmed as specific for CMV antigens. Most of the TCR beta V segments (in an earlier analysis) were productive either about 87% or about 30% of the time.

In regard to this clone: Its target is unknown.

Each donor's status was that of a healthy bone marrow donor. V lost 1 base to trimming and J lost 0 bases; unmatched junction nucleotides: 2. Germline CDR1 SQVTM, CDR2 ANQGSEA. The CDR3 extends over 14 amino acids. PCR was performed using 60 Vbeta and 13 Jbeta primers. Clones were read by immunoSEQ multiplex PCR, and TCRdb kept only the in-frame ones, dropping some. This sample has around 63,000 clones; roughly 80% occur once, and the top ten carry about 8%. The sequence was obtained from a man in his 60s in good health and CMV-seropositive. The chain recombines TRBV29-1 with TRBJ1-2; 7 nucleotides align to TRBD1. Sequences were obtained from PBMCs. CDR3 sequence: CSVEGTGTNYGYTF. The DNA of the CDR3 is TGCAGCGTTGAAGGGACAGGAACTAACTATGGCTACACCTTC.